A selection of T cell receptor beta chains follows, all from one sample in a study of blood T cell repertoires in COVID-19. This table comes from immunoSEQ multiplex PCR, and its TCRdb copy is limited to in-frame clones, with some not included. The top ten clones hold roughly 4% of a sample with 300,000 to 450,000 clones, roughly 87% of them seen once. The source material was peripheral blood. The receptor source for this set is an older woman with COVID-19, enrolled during active disease. Each CDR3 is given with its conserved first and last residue. D genes are given only for firm matches. The size field is filled for only some rows; it gives once, few, many or a size class.

>TRBD2|few|TRBV5-4|TRBJ2-1
CASSREVRSGEGKQFF
TGTGCCAGCAGCCGTGAGGTCCGGAGCGGGGAGGGGAAGCAGTTCTTC
>-|-|TRBV29-1|TRBJ1-3
CSVAVYFGNTIYF
TGCAGCGTTGCAGTTTATTTTGGAAACACCATATATTTT
>TRBD1|once|TRBV2|TRBJ1-4
CASKGGQLGEKLFF
TGTGCCAGCAAGGGGGGACAGCTTGGGGAAAAACTGTTTTTT
>TRBD1|-|TRBV6-5|TRBJ1-6
CASKGAGDNNSPLHF
TGTGCCAGCAAGGGGGCGGGCGATAATAATTCACCCCTCCACTTT
>TRBD1|-|TRBV18|TRBJ2-7
CASSGTGDYEQYF
TGTGCCAGCTCAGGGACAGGGGATTACGAGCAGTACTTC
>-|-|TRBV6-5|TRBJ1-2
CASIPTESYGYTF
TGTGCCAGCATCCCGACAGAGAGCTATGGCTACACCTTC
>-|-|TRBV3-1/TRBV3-2|TRBJ2-1
CASSFYTGEQFF
TGTGCCAGCAGCTTCTACACAGGTGAGCAGTTCTTC
>TRBD2|-|TRBV7-2|TRBJ2-3
CASSSTSGGANTQYF
TGTGCCAGCAGCTCCACTAGCGGGGGGGCGAATACGCAGTATTTT
>-|-|TRBV29-1|TRBJ2-1
CSVDAAYEQFF
TGCAGCGTTGACGCCGCGTATGAGCAGTTCTTC
>-|-|TRBV11-2|TRBJ2-6
CASSRDRANVLTF
TGTGCCAGCAGCCGGGACAGGGCCAACGTCCTGACTTTC
>-|-|TRBV12-3/TRBV12-4|TRBJ1-1
CASRDSTEAFF
TGTGCCAGTCGGGACTCCACTGAAGCTTTCTTT
>-|-|TRBV5-1|TRBJ1-1
CASSVTGRNTEAFF
TGCGCCAGCAGCGTAACAGGGCGGAACACTGAAGCTTTCTTT
>TRBD2|-|TRBV29-1|TRBJ2-1
CSVEDRGSSGTNEQFF
TGCAGCGTTGAAGACAGGGGGTCTAGCGGGACGAATGAGCAGTTCTTC
>-|-|TRBV28|TRBJ2-1
CASSFRGDLGNEQFF
TGTGCCAGCAGTTTCAGGGGGGATTTGGGCAATGAGCAGTTCTTC